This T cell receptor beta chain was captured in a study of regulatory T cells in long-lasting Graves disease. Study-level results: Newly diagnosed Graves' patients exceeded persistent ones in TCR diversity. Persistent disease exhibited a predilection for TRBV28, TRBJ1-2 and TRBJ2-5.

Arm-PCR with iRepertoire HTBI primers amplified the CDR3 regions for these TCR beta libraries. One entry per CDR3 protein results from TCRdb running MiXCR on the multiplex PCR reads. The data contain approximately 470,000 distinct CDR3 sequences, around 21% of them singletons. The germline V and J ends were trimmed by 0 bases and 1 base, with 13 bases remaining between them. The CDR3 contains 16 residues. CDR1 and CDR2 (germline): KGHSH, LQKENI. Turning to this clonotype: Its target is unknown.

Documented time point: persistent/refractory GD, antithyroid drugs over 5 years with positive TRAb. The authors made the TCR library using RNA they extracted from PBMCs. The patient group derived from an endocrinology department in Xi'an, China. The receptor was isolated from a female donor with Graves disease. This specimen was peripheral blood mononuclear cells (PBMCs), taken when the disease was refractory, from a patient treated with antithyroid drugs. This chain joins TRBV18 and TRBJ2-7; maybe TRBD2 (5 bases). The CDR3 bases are TGTGCCAGCTCACCACCGGGCGGTTCGGGGTCCTACGAGCAGTACTTC. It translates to CASSPPGGSGSYEQYF.